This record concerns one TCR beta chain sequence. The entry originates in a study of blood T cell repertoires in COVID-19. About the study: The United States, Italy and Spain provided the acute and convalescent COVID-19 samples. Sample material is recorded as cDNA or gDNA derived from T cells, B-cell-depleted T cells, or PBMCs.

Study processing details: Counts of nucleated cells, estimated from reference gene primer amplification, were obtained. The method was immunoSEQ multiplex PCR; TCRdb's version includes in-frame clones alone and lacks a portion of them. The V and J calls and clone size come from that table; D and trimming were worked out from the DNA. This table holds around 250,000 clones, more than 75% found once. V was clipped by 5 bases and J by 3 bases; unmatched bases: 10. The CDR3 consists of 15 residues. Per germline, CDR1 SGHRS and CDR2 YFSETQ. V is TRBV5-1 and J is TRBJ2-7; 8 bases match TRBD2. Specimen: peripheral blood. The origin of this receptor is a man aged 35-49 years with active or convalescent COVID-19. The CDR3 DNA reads TGCGCCAGCAGACGGGAGGGGCCGGGGGTCTACGAGCAGTACTTC. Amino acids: CASRREGPGVYEQYF.